These T cell receptor beta chains were read from a single sample in a study of cytomegalovirus exposure and HLA in healthy donors. Data came from immunoSEQ multiplex PCR; TCRdb stores just in-frame clones and leaves some out. Found here are around 200,000 clones, roughly 80% of them singletons; the top ten hold 3.8%. Sequenced: PBMCs. The source of these receptors is a man aged 45 to 65 in good health and CMV-seronegative. Both conserved end residues are part of each CDR3. A D gene is named only where the DNA matches it firmly. Clone size, where shown, is once, few, many, or a class for clones that have expanded.

D gene,V gene,J gene,clone size,CDR3 protein,CDR3 DNA
TRBD1,TRBV7-2,TRBJ1-2,-,CASSPGQMYGYTF,TGTGCCAGCAGCCCGGGACAGATGTATGGCTACACCTTC
TRBD1,TRBV6-5,TRBJ1-2,-,CASSYSGGVMGGYTF,TGTGCCAGCAGTTACTCAGGGGGCGTGATGGGTGGCTACACCTTC
-,TRBV13,TRBJ2-3,-,CASSHRLGTDTQYF,TGTGCCAGCAGCCACCGACTTGGCACAGATACGCAGTATTTT
TRBD2,TRBV15,TRBJ2-3,once,CATSRTSGGSTDTQYF,TGTGCCACCAGCAGGACTAGCGGGGGGAGCACAGATACGCAGTATTTT
-,TRBV7-2,TRBJ1-2,few,CASSPPGYGYTF,TGTGCCAGCAGCCCGCCAGGGTATGGCTACACCTTC
TRBD2,TRBV7-9,TRBJ2-1,-,CASSPSGGGATAYNEQFF,TGTGCCAGCAGCCCTAGCGGCGGGGGGGCCACTGCCTACAATGAGCAGTTCTTC
TRBD1,TRBV19,TRBJ2-5,-,CASSIAIGTGKETQYF,TGTGCCAGTAGTATTGCGATAGGGACAGGGAAAGAGACCCAGTACTTC
-,TRBV7-2,TRBJ2-1,-,CASSLIAEYNEQFF,TGTGCCAGCAGCTTAATCGCGGAATACAATGAGCAGTTCTTC
-,TRBV18,TRBJ2-1,-,CASSPRQNAYNEQFF,TGTGCCAGCTCACCCAGGCAGAACGCCTACAATGAGCAGTTCTTC
-,TRBV21-1,TRBJ2-2,-,CASRPGSHTGELFF,TGTGCCAGCAGGCCGGGGTCCCACACCGGGGAGCTGTTTTTT
-,TRBV5-1,TRBJ2-4,-,CASSGEGVLAKNIQYF,TGCGCCAGCAGTGGCGAGGGTGTGCTAGCCAAAAACATTCAGTACTTC
-,TRBV7-8,TRBJ1-6,-,CASLEQFNSPLHF,TGTGCCAGCTTAGAACAGTTTAATTCACCCCTCCACTTT
TRBD1,TRBV7-9,TRBJ1-4,-,CASRPGTGETNEKLFF,TGTGCCAGCAGACCCGGGACAGGGGAAACTAATGAAAAACTGTTTTTT
-,TRBV2,TRBJ2-2,-,CASNPGHTNTGELFF,TGTGCCAGCAACCCGGGACATACGAACACCGGGGAGCTGTTTTTT
TRBD1,TRBV5-6,TRBJ2-7,-,CASSQPGQGAYEQYF,TGTGCCAGCAGCCAACCGGGACAGGGGGCCTACGAGCAGTACTTC
TRBD2,TRBV7-9,TRBJ2-1,once,CASSLGSSGGILDEQFF,TGTGCCAGCAGCTTAGGGTCTAGCGGGGGGATCCTCGATGAGCAGTTCTTC
TRBD2,TRBV27,TRBJ2-7,-,CASSSGLGSEQYF,TGTGCCAGCAGCTCGGGACTAGGGAGCGAGCAGTACTTC
TRBD1,TRBV25-1,TRBJ1-1,-,CASSTPGQGFSEAFF,TGTGCCAGCAGTACCCCGGGACAGGGGTTTTCGGAAGCTTTCTTT
-,TRBV28,TRBJ1-5,-,CASSPQGINQPQHF,TGTGCCAGCAGTCCTCAGGGGATTAATCAGCCCCAGCATTTT
-,TRBV4-3,TRBJ2-7,few,CASSQDLGSSGKFYEQYF,TGCGCCAGCAGCCAAGATCTAGGTTCAAGCGGTAAATTCTACGAGCAGTACTTC
-,TRBV5-1,TRBJ1-3,-,CASSLNPNTIYF,TGCGCCAGCAGCTTGAATCCGAACACCATATATTTT
TRBD1,TRBV5-6,TRBJ1-4,-,CASRFRDRGRGATNEKLFF,TGTGCCAGCAGATTTCGGGACAGGGGGCGCGGAGCAACTAATGAAAAACTGTTTTTT
-,TRBV6-5,TRBJ1-4,-,CASRDSPALNEKLFF,TGTGCCAGCAGGGACTCGCCAGCCCTTAATGAAAAACTGTTTTTT
-,TRBV7-8,TRBJ2-3,-,CASSFPASGTATDTQYF,TGTGCCAGCAGCTTCCCCGCCTCCGGGACTGCAACAGATACGCAGTATTTT
-,TRBV5-6,TRBJ2-7,-,CASSVGQYEQYF,TGTGCCAGCAGCGTGGGACAATACGAGCAGTACTTC
-,TRBV15,TRBJ1-3,-,CATEEDRSGNTIYF,TGTGCCACAGAGGAAGATAGATCTGGAAACACCATATATTTT
-,TRBV28,TRBJ2-1,-,CASSPSPPGEQFF,TGTGCCAGCAGTCCCTCTCCCCCCGGTGAGCAGTTCTTC
-,TRBV15,TRBJ1-2,few,CATSWEISRGYGYTF,TGTGCCACCAGCTGGGAAATTTCTCGGGGGTATGGCTACACCTTC
-,TRBV30,TRBJ1-5,-,CAWSVVRSNQPQHF,TGTGCCTGGAGTGTAGTACGGAGCAATCAGCCCCAGCATTTT
-,TRBV7-2,TRBJ1-5,few,CASSLMQGKGLGQPQHF,TGTGCCAGCAGCTTAATGCAGGGGAAGGGATTGGGGCAGCCCCAGCATTTT
-,TRBV6-5,TRBJ1-2,-,CASSRGKHGYTF,TGTGCCAGCAGTAGAGGGAAGCATGGCTACACCTTC
-,TRBV9,TRBJ1-5,-,CASSALGGSPQHF,TGTGCCAGCAGCGCCTTGGGGGGGTCGCCCCAGCATTTT
-,TRBV27,TRBJ1-5,-,CASSPRSGRPQHF,TGTGCCAGCAGTCCCCGTTCTGGGAGGCCCCAGCATTTT
TRBD2,TRBV11-2,TRBJ2-3,-,CASSPPGGISSTDTQYF,TGTGCCAGCAGCCCACCGGGAGGGATTTCTAGCACAGATACGCAGTATTTT
TRBD1,TRBV4-1,TRBJ2-2,-,CASSPGQGPRGELFF,TGCGCCAGCAGCCCGGGACAGGGCCCGAGGGGGGAGCTGTTTTTT
-,TRBV9,TRBJ2-1,few,CASSQGLSRGNEQFF,TGTGCCAGCAGCCAGGGACTTTCGCGGGGCAATGAGCAGTTCTTC
TRBD1,TRBV30,TRBJ1-2,-,CAWGRDRGRGGGYTF,TGTGCCTGGGGCCGGGACAGGGGAAGGGGAGGGGGCTACACCTTC
-,TRBV5-6,TRBJ2-7,-,CASSGSEVPFREQYF,TGTGCCAGCAGCGGAAGCGAGGTCCCTTTCCGCGAGCAGTACTTC
TRBD1,TRBV15,TRBJ1-2,-,CATSQPGTGLRGYGYTF,TGTGCCACCAGCCAGCCCGGGACAGGGCTCCGGGGCTATGGCTACACCTTC
TRBD2,TRBV4-2,TRBJ2-7,-,CASSQGTSGDYEQYF,TGTGCCAGCAGCCAAGGGACTAGCGGGGACTACGAGCAGTACTTC
TRBD1,TRBV5-1,TRBJ1-1,-,CASSIGQGNEAFF,TGCGCCAGCAGCATCGGACAGGGTAATGAAGCTTTCTTT
-,TRBV7-9,TRBJ1-1,-,CSSSLDSTEAFF,TGTTCCAGCAGCCTGGACAGCACTGAAGCTTTCTTT
TRBD1,TRBV19,TRBJ1-2,-,CASRAGTGVGYTF,TGTGCCAGTAGGGCCGGGACAGGTGTTGGCTACACCTTC
TRBD1,TRBV7-9,TRBJ1-1,-,CSSSLPPAGGFF,TGTTCCAGCAGCTTACCCCCCGCAGGGGGTTTCTTT
TRBD1,TRBV4-1,TRBJ1-2,-,CASSHPLRDRRNGYTF,TGCGCCAGCAGCCACCCTCTTAGGGACAGGAGGAATGGCTACACCTTC
-,TRBV5-6,TRBJ2-1,-,CASSSPSQGSYNEQFF,TGTGCCAGCAGCTCCCCGAGCCAGGGGTCCTACAATGAGCAGTTCTTC
-,TRBV20-1,TRBJ1-4,-,CSAVSGGKLFF,TGCAGTGCGGTCTCGGGGGGAAAACTGTTTTTT
-,TRBV7-8,TRBJ2-7,-,CASSLVLGSYEQYF,TGTGCCAGCAGCTTAGTGTTAGGGAGTTACGAGCAGTACTTC
-,TRBV7-2,TRBJ1-2,-,CASSIGLTGGYTF,TGTGCCAGCAGCATAGGTCTTACGGGGGGCTACACCTTC
-,TRBV5-6,TRBJ2-7,-,CASSLNLVGEQYF,TGTGCCAGCAGCCTTAACCTCGTCGGGGAGCAGTACTTC
-,TRBV5-5,TRBJ2-7,-,CASSLTSSYEQYF,TGTGCCAGCAGCTTAACGAGTTCCTACGAGCAGTACTTC